The subject of this entry is one T cell receptor (beta chain). The data were produced by immunoSEQ multiplex PCR, yet TCRdb's version contains in-frame clones alone and is incomplete. Counted here are over a million clones, 65% to 80% occurring once; the ten biggest clones make up approximately 1.5%. The entry originates in a study of shared clonotypes between healthy human individuals. J was trimmed by 2 bases and V by 4 bases; bases with no gene match: 7. This CDR3 contains 15 residues. The germline V gene encodes CDR1 SGHAT and CDR2 FQNNGV. The receptor comes from a man aged 18 to 30 in good health. V gene TRBV11-2 combines with J gene TRBJ2-7; TRBD1 aligns across 8 bases. Material for sequencing was memory CD4+ T cells sorted from blood. Subset given: CD45RA-negative fraction. The CDR3 reads CASSSPGQVTYEQYF. In DNA form, the CDR3 reads TGTGCCAGCAGCTCGCCGGGACAGGTAACCTACGAGCAGTACTTC.